This T cell receptor beta chain was found in a study of blood T cells in healthy people across ages (dated by TCRdb to the mid-2010s). Regarding the research as a whole: Template switching captured roughly one uniquely barcoded TCR beta cDNA molecule per two T cells in model experiments. The study measured age-related changes in TCR beta repertoire diversity using deep sequencing normalized with unique cDNA molecular identifiers. The donors were divided into four age groups: young (average around 17 years), middle-aged (around 41), aged (approximately 59) and long-lived (roughly 88). To avoid experimental bias, donors of different ages were distributed randomly across sequencing lanes. Two additional independent replicas of 1 million unique cDNA reads from the same blood draw were analyzed for two donors (one aged 18 to 30 and one aged 80 or older). Broad study findings and their caveats: Compared with the aged group, the long-lived group had more naive CD4+ T cells, fewer expanded clones and increased TCR diversity, suggesting age selection. Estimates of total diversity from one million sequenced T cells were regarded as lower bounds and underestimates. Since profiling was done on bulk unsorted PBMCs, naive and antigen-experienced compartments could not be conclusively compared. Donor CMV infection status was unknown, potentially confounding age-related changes in expanded clonotypes. Observed TCR beta diversity correlated strongly with the percentage of naive T cells measured by flow cytometry. Observed TCR beta diversity per million T cells fell roughly linearly with age, and a significant reduction was already apparent by age around 36.

The roughly 42 donors, aged roughly 6 to 95 years, were systemically healthy Caucasian individuals from Russia. Each donor gave 8.5 to 10 milliliters of peripheral blood, collected into EDTA-treated Vacutainer tubes. PBMCs were isolated by Ficoll-Paque density-gradient centrifugation, with at least 7 million obtained per sample. Total RNA was extracted from PBMCs with Trizol reagent, with at least 5.5 micrograms obtained per sample. For every donor, an aliquot of PBMCs went through flow cytometry to measure the percentages of naive CD45RAhigh/CD27high T cells. This clonotype came up a few times. There is no known antigen for this receptor. No base qualities exist here, and no much larger clone lies one base off it. CDR1 DFQATT and CDR2 SNEGSKA were looked up in the germline V gene (reference sequence). The CDR3 spans 11 residues, from the cysteine through the phenylalanine. This entry keeps only the CDR3 DNA: 33 bases, framed from base 1. V and J are truncated by 4 bases and 7 bases respectively, leaving an intervening sequence of 11 bases.

Receptor amplification or capture employed 5' RACE. The reads were generated on an Illumina HiSeq 2500. The second PCR ran for roughly 7 to 11 cycles and used a J-beta primer mix along with a sample-barcoded 5' primer. A template-switch 5' adaptor carrying 12 random nucleotides introduced a unique molecular identifier onto each TCR beta cDNA molecule. At least 3 million CDR3-containing paired-end reads were obtained from each sample. First-strand cDNA was synthesized from all RNA with the Mint cDNA synthesis kit, primed by a TRBC-specific oligonucleotide. Following uracil-DNA glycosylase treatment, a first 18-cycle PCR with universal primers M1SS and BC2_uni_R was performed on all cDNA. The paper's data handling went like this. Normalization of each sample was performed by random selection of 1 million high-quality reads, each carrying a distinct molecular identifier. Instead of being binned into consensus sequences, reads that shared molecular identifiers were thrown out. MiTCR, set to a Q25 quality threshold and the strictest error-elimination algorithm, was used for CDR3 identification, clonotype clustering and error correction. A nonparametric unseen species model with Euler transformation was used to estimate lower-bound total TCR beta diversity. TCRdb reworked the public reads: Q25 trimming with fastp, MiXCR clone assembly, productive beta chains retained. Duplicate CDR3 protein sequences are folded into a single record with the most common DNA and genes. TCRdb, rather than the study authors, made the V and J calls. The sample table contains about 970,000 distinct CDR3 sequences; only one count was recorded for just over 50% of them. The ten most abundant clones make up roughly 23% of the sample.

The TCR originated in a woman in her sixties in good health. The sequencing sample was made of blood. This receptor chain uses TRBV20-1 and TRBJ2-7; no D segment can be confidently identified. The DNA sequence follows: TGCAGTGCTACAGACCTTAAGGAGCAGTACTTC. It is translated as CSATDLKEQYF.